The 17 T cell receptor beta chains below all came from one sample that was sequenced in a study of blood T cell repertoires in COVID-19. This table comes from immunoSEQ multiplex PCR, and its TCRdb copy is limited to in-frame clones, with some not included. The sample yields around 97,000 clones, approximately 90% seen once. What was sequenced was peripheral blood. The receptors were sampled from a man aged 50-59 years in a cohort sampled during active COVID-19.

This chain connects TRBV7-2 to TRBJ2-3; a possible D gene is TRBD2 (5 bases). Deletions cut 4 bases from V and 7 bases from J, with 18 bases between. Germline loops: CDR1 SGHTA, CDR2 FQGNSA. This CDR3 is built from 15 residues. The CDR3 protein is CASSYEIAPPNTQYF. CDR3 nucleotide sequence: TGTGCCAGCAGCTACGAGATAGCGCCCCCGAATACGCAGTATTTT.

For this clone: The sample has other DNA sequences that encode this CDR3 too. This chain links TRBV18 with TRBJ1-2; 7 bases fit TRBD1. V lost 3 bases, J lost 4 bases, and 2 bases stayed unmatched. The CDR3 totals 13 residues. Germline loops: CDR1 KGHSH, CDR2 LQKENI. CDR3 region: CASSPDRVYGYTF. DNA of the CDR3: TGTGCCAGCTCACCCGACAGGGTCTATGGCTACACCTTC.

The V call is TRBV18, the J call TRBJ2-3; D uncertain. There are 17 residues in the CDR3. Germline CDR1 is KGHSH and CDR2 is LQKENI. With 5 bases removed from V and 4 bases from J, the gap between germline ends came to 22 bases. CDR3 in DNA: TGTGCCAGCTCAGGTACAAGTAATATGCTTATCCCAGATACGCAGTATTTT. Translated: CASSGTSNMLIPDTQYF.

This clone was counted only a few times. Other DNA sequences in this sample translate to the same CDR3. The chain is built from TRBV9 and TRBJ1-2; 7 positions match TRBD1. V shed 2 bases and J 2 bases; nucleotides not matched to a gene: 6. Germline assignment: CDR1 SGDLS and CDR2 YYNGEE. The CDR3 extends over 15 amino acids. The chain's CDR3 is CASSVRTGANYGYTF. The CDR3 nucleotides are TGTGCCAGCAGCGTCCGGACAGGAGCCAACTATGGCTACACCTTC.

The rearrangement joins TRBV19 to TRBJ1-1; the D gene is possibly TRBD1 (6 bases). Germline V gives CDR1 LNHDA, CDR2 SQIVND (reference sequence). CDR3 length equals 16 residues. The V and J ends lost 0 bases and 13 bases respectively, with 24 bases between them. The CDR3 DNA sequence: TGTGCCAGTAGTATAGATGGAGGCAGGGGCATCCTTGAGGTTTTCTTT. It translates to CASSIDGGRGILEVFF.

The gene calls are TRBV25-1 and TRBJ1-3, with 7 nucleotides matching TRBD1. This CDR3 has 14 amino acids. Germline-derived CDR1 and CDR2 are MGHDK and SYGVNS. Losses at the gene ends were 5 bases for V and 2 bases for J; bases not matched to a gene: 3. This CDR3 is CASSLTGPGNTIYF. In DNA form, the CDR3 reads TGTGCCAGCAGTCTGACAGGGCCTGGAAACACCATATATTTT.

V and J are TRBV5-1 and TRBJ1-2; D unclear. V was cut by 6 bases and J by 2 bases, with 14 bases left in between. The CDR3 extends over 14 amino acids. Germline V gene lookup returns CDR1 SGHRS and CDR2 YFSETQ. As DNA, the CDR3 is TGCGCCAGCACCTATCGGCGAGGGAACTATGGCTACACCTTC. Amino acid sequence: CASTYRRGNYGYTF.

The chain recombines TRBV2 with TRBJ2-3; TRBD2 aligns across 7 bases. The CDR3 consists of 14 residues. Germline loops: CDR1 SNHLY, CDR2 FYNNEI. The V and J ends lost 3 bases and 10 bases, in that order; junction bases with no gene match: 10. CDR3 loop: CASSEGRDYESQYF. The CDR3 region has the DNA TGTGCCAGCAGTGAGGGGAGGGACTACGAGTCGCAGTATTTT.

The chain carries TRBV7-2 and TRBJ1-2, with TRBD1 matching 8 bases. This CDR3 region has 14 residues. From germline, CDR1 is SGHTA and CDR2 FQGNSA. V was clipped by 7 bases and J by 8 bases; unmatched bases: 12. CDR3 coding DNA: TGTGCCAGCACCCGGCCCGGACAGGGCAGAGGCTACACCTTC. Encoded protein: CASTRPGQGRGYTF.

This clone was seen only once. V gene TRBV5-1 combines with J gene TRBJ1-2; D unresolved. The germline V gene has CDR1 SGHRS and CDR2 YFSETQ. The CDR3 spans 14 residues. V dropped 0 bases and J dropped 6 bases, with 12 bases sitting between them. In nucleotides, the CDR3 is TGCGCCAGCAGCTTGGTAGGTCCCAGGCATGGCTACACCTTC. Encoded protein: CASSLVGPRHGYTF.

The rearrangement uses TRBV3-1 (or the pseudogene TRBV3-2) and TRBJ2-1, with 11 positions matching TRBD1. Germline-derived CDR1 and CDR2 are LGHDT and YNNKEL (reference sequence). There are 16 residues in the CDR3. J gave up 4 bases and V 4 bases, and 6 bases lay outside the gene matches. The CDR3 coding sequence is TGTGCCAGCAGCCTGGACAGGGGGCCGGGATACAATGAGCAGTTCTTC. Translated, it gives CASSLDRGPGYNEQFF.

The V gene is TRBV7-9, the J gene TRBJ1-1; TRBD1 agrees at 9 bases. The CDR3 has 14 residues. Trimming removed 4 bases from V and 6 bases from J; junction bases left unmatched: 6. The V gene's germline CDR1 is SEHNR and CDR2 FQNEAQ (reference sequence). The CDR3 nucleotides read TGTGCCAGCAGCTGGGGACAGGGAACACCTGAAGCTTTCTTT. Protein: CASSWGQGTPEAFF.

V and J are TRBV9 and TRBJ1-2; no reliable D call. CDR3 length equals 15 residues. Trimming took 0 bases from V and 4 from J, leaving 13 bases between them. Germline V gene data show CDR1 as SGDLS and CDR2 as YYNGEE. The CDR3 coding sequence is TGTGCCAGCAGCGTAGATGGCCGGGGAATCTATGGCTACACCTTC. As protein: CASSVDGRGIYGYTF.

The chain recombines TRBV6-1 with TRBJ1-1; D gene uncertain. V was cut by 3 bases and J by 11 bases, with 13 bases left in between. This CDR3 spans 12 amino acids. CDR1 and CDR2 from the germline V gene are MNHNS and SASEGT. Here the CDR3 DNA reads TGTGCCAGCAGTGATCATACCTTTCGGGCTTTCTTT. Encoded protein: CASSDHTFRAFF.

The CDR3 loop is CASSERPTDNSPLHF. The CDR3 DNA reads TGTGCCAGCAGTGAGCGGCCCACGGATAATTCACCCCTCCACTTT. The chain couples TRBV4-2 to TRBJ1-6; D gene uncertain. Germline CDR1 is LGHNA and CDR2 is YNFKEQ. V was shortened by 6 bases and J by 5 bases, with 14 bases between the two germline ends. The CDR3 contains 15 residues.

The V call is TRBV7-9, the J call TRBJ2-2, with 8 bases matching TRBD1. Germline V lookup: CDR1 SEHNR, CDR2 FQNEAQ (reference sequence). The junction had 10 bases not matched to a gene; V was cut back by 6 bases and J by 1 base. The CDR3 contains 17 residues. As DNA, the CDR3 is TGTGCCAGCAGTCGCATTACCGGGACAGGGAACACCGGGGAGCTGTTTTTT. Amino acid sequence: CASSRITGTGNTGELFF.

The chain combines TRBV15 with TRBJ1-5; D is uncertain. V dropped 2 bases and J dropped 4 bases, with 12 bases sitting between them. The CDR3 spans 15 residues. Germline V gives CDR1 LNHNV, CDR2 YYDKDF (reference sequence). The CDR3 DNA reads TGTGCCACCAGCAGACCGACGGGCGGGAATCAGCCCCAGCATTTT. This translates into CATSRPTGGNQPQHF.